The clone carrying this T cell receptor beta chain appeared a single time. Its antigen is undetermined. This entry is derived from a study of monozygotic twins with cystic fibrosis. This CDR3 has 11 amino acids. Germline CDR1 reads SGHDT; CDR2 reads YYEEEE. V lost 1 base to trimming and J lost 7 bases, with 3 bases between them. The study's findings and limits: Shared CDR3 numbers were not associated with age, concordance or severity.

Clones were sequenced by immunoSEQ multiplex PCR, and TCRdb holds only the in-frame ones, with some missing. The sample yields about 24,000 clones, about 87% seen once. V usage is TRBV5-6 and J usage is TRBJ2-1; no definite D call. The specimen was blood. This receptor was taken from a woman in her twenties or thirties with cystic fibrosis. CDR3 sequence: CASSLWNEQFF. DNA for the CDR3: TGTGCCAGCAGCTTGTGGAATGAGCAGTTCTTC. The complete variable domain, with remaining parts taken from reference TRBV5-6 and TRBJ2-1, reads DAGVTQSPTHLIKTRGQQVTLRCSPKSGHDTVSWYQQALGQGPQFIFQYYEEEERQRGNFPDRFSGHQFPNYSSELNVNALLLGDSALYLCASSLWNEQFFGPGTRLTVL.